This T cell receptor beta chain was identified in a study of T cell changes during pregnancy in multiple sclerosis. The germline V gene encodes CDR1 SGHAT and CDR2 FQNNGV. This CDR3 spans 14 amino acids. The germline V and J ends were trimmed by 4 bases and 4 bases, with 13 bases remaining between them. Using immunoSEQ multiplex PCR, the repertoire was profiled, and TCRdb retains in-frame clones only, with some absent. The table lists some 62,000 clones, roughly 90% of them singletons, with about 2.7% in the top ten. The specimen comprised peripheral blood, sampled in the second trimester of pregnancy. The chain couples TRBV11-2 to TRBJ2-5, with TRBD1 as a possible D gene (7 bases). This receptor was taken from a female donor in good health, enrolled as a control in a pregnancy study. The CDR3 DNA reads as TGTGCCAGCAGCTATACAGGGGAGGCAGAGACCCAGTACTTC. Protein: CASSYTGEAETQYF.